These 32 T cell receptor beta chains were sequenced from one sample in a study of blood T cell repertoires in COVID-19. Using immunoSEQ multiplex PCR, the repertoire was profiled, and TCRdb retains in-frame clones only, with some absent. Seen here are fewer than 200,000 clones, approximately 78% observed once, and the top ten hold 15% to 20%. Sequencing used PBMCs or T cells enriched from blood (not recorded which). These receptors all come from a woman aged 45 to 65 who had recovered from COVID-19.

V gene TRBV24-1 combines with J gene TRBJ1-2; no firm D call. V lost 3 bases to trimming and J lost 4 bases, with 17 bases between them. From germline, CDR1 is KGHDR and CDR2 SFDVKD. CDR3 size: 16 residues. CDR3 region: CATSDTDGEPPYGYTF. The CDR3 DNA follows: TGTGCCACCAGTGATACGGACGGGGAGCCTCCCTATGGCTACACCTTC.

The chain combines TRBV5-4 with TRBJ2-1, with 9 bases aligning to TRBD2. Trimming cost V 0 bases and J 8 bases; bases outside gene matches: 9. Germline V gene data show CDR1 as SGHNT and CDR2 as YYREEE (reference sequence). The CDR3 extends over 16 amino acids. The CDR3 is CASSLVSGSPWDEQFF. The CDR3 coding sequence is TGTGCCAGCAGCTTGGTTAGCGGGAGCCCCTGGGATGAGCAGTTCTTC. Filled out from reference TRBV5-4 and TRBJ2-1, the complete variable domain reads ETGVTQSPTHLIKTRGQQVTLRCSSQSGHNTVSWYQQALGQGPQFIFQYYREEENGRGNFPPRFSGLQFPNYSSELNVNALELDDSALYLCASSLVSGSPWDEQFFGPGTRLTVL.

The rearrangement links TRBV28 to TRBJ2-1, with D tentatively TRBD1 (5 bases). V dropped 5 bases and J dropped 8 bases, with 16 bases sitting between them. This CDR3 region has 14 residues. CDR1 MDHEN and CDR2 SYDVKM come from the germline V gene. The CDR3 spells CASSPRSRGDEQFF. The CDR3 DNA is TGTGCCAGCAGTCCCCGATCTAGGGGCGATGAGCAGTTCTTC.

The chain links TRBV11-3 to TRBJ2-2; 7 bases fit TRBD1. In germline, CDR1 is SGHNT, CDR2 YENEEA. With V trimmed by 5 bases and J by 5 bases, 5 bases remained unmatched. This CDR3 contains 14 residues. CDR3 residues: CASSQMTGTGELFF. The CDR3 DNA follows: TGTGCCAGCAGCCAGATGACAGGGACCGGGGAGCTGTTTTTT.

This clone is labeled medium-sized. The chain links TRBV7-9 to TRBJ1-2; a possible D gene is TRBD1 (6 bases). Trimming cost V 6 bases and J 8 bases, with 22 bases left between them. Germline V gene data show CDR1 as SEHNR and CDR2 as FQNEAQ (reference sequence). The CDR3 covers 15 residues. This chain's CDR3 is CASRSPTGATRGYTF. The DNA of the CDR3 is TGTGCCAGCAGGTCCCCGACAGGTGCAACTAGAGGCTACACCTTC.

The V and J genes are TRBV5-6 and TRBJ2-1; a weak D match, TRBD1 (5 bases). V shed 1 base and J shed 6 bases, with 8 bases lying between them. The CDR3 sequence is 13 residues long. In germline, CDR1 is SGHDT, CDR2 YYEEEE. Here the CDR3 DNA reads TGTGCCAGCAGCTTGCCAGGGATCAATGAGCAGTTCTTC. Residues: CASSLPGINEQFF.

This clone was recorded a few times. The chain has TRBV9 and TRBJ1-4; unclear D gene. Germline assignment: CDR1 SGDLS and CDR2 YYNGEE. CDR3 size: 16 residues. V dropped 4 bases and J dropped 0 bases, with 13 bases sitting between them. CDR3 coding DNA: TGTGCCAGCAGCCCCCTGGGAGGGACAACTAATGAAAAACTGTTTTTT. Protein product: CASSPLGGTTNEKLFF. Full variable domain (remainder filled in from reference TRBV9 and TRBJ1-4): DSGVTQTPKHLITATGQRVTLRCSPRSGDLSVYWYQQSLDQGLQFLIQYYNGEERAKGNILERFSAQQFPDLHSELNLSSLELGDSALYFCASSPLGGTTNEKLFFGSGTQLSVL.

CDR3 protein: CATSDLQAIGTPTGSTNEKLFF. The CDR3 region has the DNA TGTGCCACCAGTGATTTGCAAGCTATCGGGACCCCGACAGGATCAACTAATGAAAAACTGTTTTTT. The chain has TRBV24-1 and TRBJ1-4; D might be TRBD1 (6 bases). The CDR3 spans 22 residues. The V end was cut by 0 bases, the J end by 0 bases, with 25 bases between. The germline CDR1 and CDR2 sequences are KGHDR and SFDVKD.

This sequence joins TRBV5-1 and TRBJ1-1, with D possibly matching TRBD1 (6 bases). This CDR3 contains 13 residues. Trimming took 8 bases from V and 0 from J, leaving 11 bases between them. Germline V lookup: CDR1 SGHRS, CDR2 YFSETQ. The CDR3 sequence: CASRRQVNTEAFF. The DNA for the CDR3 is TGCGCCAGTCGACGACAGGTGAACACTGAAGCTTTCTTT.

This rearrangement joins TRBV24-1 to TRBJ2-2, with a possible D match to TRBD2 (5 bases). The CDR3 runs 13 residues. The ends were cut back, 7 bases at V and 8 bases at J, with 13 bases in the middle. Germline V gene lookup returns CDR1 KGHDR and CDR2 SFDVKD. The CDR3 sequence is CATRREIGGELFF. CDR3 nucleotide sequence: TGTGCCACCAGAAGGGAGATTGGAGGGGAGCTGTTTTTT.

CDR3 region: CSGTGGESSEQYF. Written as DNA, the CDR3 is TGCAGCGGGACCGGGGGGGAATCTAGCGAGCAGTACTTC. The chain has TRBV29-1 and TRBJ2-7; 8 bases align to TRBD2. V shed 7 bases, J shed 6 bases, and the junction held 11 bases outside the gene matches. Germline V CDR1 and CDR2: SQVTM, ANQGSEA. CDR3 size: 13 residues.

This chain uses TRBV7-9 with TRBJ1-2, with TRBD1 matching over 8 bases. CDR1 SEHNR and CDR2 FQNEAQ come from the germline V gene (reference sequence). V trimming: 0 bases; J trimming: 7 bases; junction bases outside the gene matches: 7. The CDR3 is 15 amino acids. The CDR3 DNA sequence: TGTGCCAGCAGCTTAGCGACCGGACAGGGCCGTGGCTACACCTTC. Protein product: CASSLATGQGRGYTF.

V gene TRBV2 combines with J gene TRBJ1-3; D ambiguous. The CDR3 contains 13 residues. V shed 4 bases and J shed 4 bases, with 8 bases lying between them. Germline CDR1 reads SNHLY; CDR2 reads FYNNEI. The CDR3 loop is CASSAGLGNTIYF. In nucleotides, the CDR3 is TGTGCCAGCAGTGCCGGACTAGGAAACACCATATATTTT.

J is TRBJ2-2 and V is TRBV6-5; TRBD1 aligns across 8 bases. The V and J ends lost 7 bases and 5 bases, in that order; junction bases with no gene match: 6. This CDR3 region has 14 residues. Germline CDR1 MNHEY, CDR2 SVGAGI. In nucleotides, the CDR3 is TGTGCCAGCACCGACAGGGGACGAACCGGGGAGCTGTTTTTT. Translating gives CASTDRGRTGELFF.

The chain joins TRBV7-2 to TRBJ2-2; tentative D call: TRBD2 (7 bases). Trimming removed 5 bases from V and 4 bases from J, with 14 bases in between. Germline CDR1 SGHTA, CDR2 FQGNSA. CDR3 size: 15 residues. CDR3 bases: TGTGCCAGCAGCCCTCGGGGGGCGGGCACCGGGGAGCTGTTTTTT. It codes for CASSPRGAGTGELFF.

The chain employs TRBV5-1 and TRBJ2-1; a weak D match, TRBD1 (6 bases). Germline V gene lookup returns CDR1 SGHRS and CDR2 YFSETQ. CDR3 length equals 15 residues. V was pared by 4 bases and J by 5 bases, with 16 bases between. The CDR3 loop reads CASSVQGQKNNEQFF. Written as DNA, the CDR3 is TGCGCCAGCAGCGTCCAAGGACAGAAAAACAATGAGCAGTTCTTC.

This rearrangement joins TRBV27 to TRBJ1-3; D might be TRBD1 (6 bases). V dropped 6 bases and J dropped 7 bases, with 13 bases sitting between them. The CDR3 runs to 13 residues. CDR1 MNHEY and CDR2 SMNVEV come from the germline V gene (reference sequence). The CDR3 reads CASSQGLGNTIYF. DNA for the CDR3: TGTGCCAGCAGCCAGGGGCTAGGGAACACCATATATTTT.

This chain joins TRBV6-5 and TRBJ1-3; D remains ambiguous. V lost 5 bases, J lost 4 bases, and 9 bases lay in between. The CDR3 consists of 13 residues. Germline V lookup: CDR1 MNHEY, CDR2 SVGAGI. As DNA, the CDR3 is TGTGCCAGCAGTAAATCTAGAGGAAACACCATATATTTT. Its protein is CASSKSRGNTIYF.

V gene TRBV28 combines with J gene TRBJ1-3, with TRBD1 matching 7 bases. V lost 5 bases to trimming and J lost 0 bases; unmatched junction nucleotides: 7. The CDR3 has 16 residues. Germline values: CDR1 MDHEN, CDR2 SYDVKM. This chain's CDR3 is CASSPAGTVSGNTIYF. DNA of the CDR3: TGTGCCAGCAGTCCCGCCGGGACAGTCTCTGGAAACACCATATATTTT.

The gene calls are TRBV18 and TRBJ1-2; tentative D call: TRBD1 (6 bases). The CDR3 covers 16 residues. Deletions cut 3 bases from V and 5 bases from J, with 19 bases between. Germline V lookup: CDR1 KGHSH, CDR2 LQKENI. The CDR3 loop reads CASSPGPGGGAYGYTF. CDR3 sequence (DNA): TGTGCCAGCTCACCCGGCCCCGGAGGGGGGGCTTATGGCTACACCTTC. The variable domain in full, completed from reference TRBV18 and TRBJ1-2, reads NAGVMQNPRHLVRRRGQEARLRCSPMKGHSHVYWYRQLPEEGLKFMVYLQKENIIDESGMPKERFSAEFPKEGPSILRIQQVVRGDSAAYFCASSPGPGGGAYGYTFGSGTRLTVV.

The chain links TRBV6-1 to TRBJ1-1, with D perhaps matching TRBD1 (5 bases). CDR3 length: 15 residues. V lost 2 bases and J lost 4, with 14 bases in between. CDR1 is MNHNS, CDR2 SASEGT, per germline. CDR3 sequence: CASSEWAGIATEAFF. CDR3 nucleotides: TGTGCCAGCAGTGAATGGGCAGGGATAGCCACTGAAGCTTTCTTT.

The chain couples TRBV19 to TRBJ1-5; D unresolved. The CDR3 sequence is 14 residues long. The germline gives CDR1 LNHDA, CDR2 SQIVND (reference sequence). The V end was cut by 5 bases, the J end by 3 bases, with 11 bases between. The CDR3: CASSLRADNQPQHF. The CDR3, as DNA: TGTGCCAGTAGTCTTCGCGCGGACAATCAGCCCCAGCATTTT.

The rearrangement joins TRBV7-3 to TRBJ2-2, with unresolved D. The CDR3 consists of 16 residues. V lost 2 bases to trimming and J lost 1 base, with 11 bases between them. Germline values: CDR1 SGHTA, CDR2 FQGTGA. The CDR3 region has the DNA TGTGCCAGCAGCTTACTTGCGACAATGAACACCGGGGAGCTGTTTTTT. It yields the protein CASSLLATMNTGELFF. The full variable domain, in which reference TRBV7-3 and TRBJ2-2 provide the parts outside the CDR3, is GAGVSQTPSNKVTEKGKYVELRCDPISGHTALYWYRQSLGQGPEFLIYFQGTGAADDSGLPNDRFFAVRPEGSVSTLKIQRTERGDSAVYLCASSLLATMNTGELFFGEGSRLTVL.

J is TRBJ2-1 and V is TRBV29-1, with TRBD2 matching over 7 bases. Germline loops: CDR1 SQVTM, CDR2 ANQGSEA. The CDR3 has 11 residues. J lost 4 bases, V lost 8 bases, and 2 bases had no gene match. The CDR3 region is CSIGRYNEQFF. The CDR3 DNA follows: TGCAGCATCGGGAGGTACAATGAGCAGTTCTTC.

CDR3 in amino acids: CASSFSGAEKLFF. CDR3 nucleotides: TGTGCCAGCAGCTTTTCAGGGGCCGAAAAACTGTTTTTT. The rearrangement joins TRBV11-1 to TRBJ1-4; perhaps TRBD1 as D (6 bases). The ends were cut back, 3 bases at V and 8 bases at J, with 10 bases in the middle. Germline-derived CDR1 and CDR2 are SGHAT and FQDESV (reference sequence). This CDR3 spans 13 amino acids. The entire variable domain, with the rest obtained from reference TRBV11-1 and TRBJ1-4, is as follows: EAEVAQSPRYKITEKSQAVAFWCDPISGHATLYWYRQILGQGPELLVQFQDESVVDDSQLPKDRFSAERLKGVDSTLKIQPAELGDSAMYLCASSFSGAEKLFFGSGTQLSVL.

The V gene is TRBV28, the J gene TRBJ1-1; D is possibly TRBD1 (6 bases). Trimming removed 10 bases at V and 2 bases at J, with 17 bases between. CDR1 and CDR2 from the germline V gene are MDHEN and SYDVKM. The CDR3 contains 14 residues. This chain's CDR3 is CATLQDRTNTEAFF. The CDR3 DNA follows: TGTGCCACCCTGCAAGACAGGACCAACACTGAAGCTTTCTTT.

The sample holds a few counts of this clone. Written as DNA, the CDR3 is TGTGCCAGCATGTTCCTAGCAGATACGCAGTATTTT. Protein product: CASMFLADTQYF. This chain connects TRBV28 to TRBJ2-3; no clear D gene. The CDR3 is 12 amino acids. Germline V gives CDR1 MDHEN, CDR2 SYDVKM. The V gene lost 7 bases and the J gene lost 4 bases, with 9 bases spanning the gap.

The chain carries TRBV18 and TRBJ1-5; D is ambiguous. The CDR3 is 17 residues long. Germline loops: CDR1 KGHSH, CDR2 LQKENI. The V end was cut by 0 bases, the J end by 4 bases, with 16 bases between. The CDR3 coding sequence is TGTGCCAGCTCACCACCTACTAGTCGGGGAGGGAATCAGCCCCAGCATTTT. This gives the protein CASSPPTSRGGNQPQHF.

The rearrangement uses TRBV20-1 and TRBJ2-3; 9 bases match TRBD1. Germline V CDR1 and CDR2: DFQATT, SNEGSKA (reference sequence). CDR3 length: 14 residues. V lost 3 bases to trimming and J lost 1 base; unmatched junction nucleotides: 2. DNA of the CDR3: TGCAGTGCTAGTAGGGACAGGGGCACAGATACGCAGTATTTT. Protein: CSASRDRGTDTQYF.

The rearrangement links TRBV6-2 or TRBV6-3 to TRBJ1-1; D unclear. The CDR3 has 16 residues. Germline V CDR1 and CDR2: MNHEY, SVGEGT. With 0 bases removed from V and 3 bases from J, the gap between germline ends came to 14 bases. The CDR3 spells CASSYSDPGWDTEAFF. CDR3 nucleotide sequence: TGTGCCAGCAGTTACTCGGACCCGGGATGGGACACTGAAGCTTTCTTT.

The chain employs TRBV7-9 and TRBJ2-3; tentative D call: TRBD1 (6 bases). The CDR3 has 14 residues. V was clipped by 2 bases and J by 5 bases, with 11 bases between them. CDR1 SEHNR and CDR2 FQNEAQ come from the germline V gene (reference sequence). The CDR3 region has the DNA TGTGCCAGCAGCTTAACCGGGACAATAGATACGCAGTATTTT. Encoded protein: CASSLTGTIDTQYF. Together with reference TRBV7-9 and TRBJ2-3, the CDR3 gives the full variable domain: DTGVSQNPRHKITKRGQNVTFRCDPISEHNRLYWYRQTLGQGPEFLTYFQNEAQLEKSRLLSDRFSAERPKGSFSTLEIQRTEQGDSAMYLCASSLTGTIDTQYFGPGTRLTVL.

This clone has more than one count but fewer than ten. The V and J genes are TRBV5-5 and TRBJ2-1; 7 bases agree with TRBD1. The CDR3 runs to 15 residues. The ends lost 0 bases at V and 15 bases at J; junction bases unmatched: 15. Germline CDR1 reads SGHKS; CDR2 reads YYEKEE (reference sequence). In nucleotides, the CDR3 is TGTGCCAGCAGCTTGGAGAGGGGGACAGCCAACGTCATGTTCTTC. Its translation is CASSLERGTANVMFF.